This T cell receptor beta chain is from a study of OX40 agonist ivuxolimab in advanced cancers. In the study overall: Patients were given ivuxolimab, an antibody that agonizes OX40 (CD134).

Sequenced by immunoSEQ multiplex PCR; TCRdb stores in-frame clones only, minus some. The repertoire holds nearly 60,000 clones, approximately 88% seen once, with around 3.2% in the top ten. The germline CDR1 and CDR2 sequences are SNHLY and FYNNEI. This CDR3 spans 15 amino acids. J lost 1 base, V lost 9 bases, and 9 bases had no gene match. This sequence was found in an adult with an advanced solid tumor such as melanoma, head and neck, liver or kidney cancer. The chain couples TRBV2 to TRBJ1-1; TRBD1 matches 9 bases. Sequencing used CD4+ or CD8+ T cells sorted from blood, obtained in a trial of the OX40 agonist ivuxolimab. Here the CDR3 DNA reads TGTGCCAGGACCCCTCTGGGACAGGGGAACACTGAAGCTTTCTTT. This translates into CARTPLGQGNTEAFF.